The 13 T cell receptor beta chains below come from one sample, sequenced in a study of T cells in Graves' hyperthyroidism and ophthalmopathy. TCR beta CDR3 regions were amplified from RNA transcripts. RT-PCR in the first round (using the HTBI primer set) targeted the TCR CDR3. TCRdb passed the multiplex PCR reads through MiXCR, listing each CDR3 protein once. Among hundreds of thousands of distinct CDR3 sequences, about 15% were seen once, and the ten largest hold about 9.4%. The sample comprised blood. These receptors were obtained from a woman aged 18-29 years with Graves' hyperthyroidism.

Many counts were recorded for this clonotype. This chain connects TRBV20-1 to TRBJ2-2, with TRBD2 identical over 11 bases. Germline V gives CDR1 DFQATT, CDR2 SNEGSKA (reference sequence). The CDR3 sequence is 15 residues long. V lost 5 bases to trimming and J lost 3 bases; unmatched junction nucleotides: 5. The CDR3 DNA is TGCAGTGCTCCATTAGCGGGAGGGGACACCGGGGAGCTGTTTTTT. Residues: CSAPLAGGDTGELFF.

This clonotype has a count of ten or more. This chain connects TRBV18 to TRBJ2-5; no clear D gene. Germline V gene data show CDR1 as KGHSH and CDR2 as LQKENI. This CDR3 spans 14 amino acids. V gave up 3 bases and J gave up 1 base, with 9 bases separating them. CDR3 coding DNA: TGTGCCAGCTCACCCGGCACCTTCCAAGAGACCCAGTACTTC. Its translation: CASSPGTFQETQYF. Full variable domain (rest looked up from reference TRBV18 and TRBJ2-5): NAGVMQNPRHLVRRRGQEARLRCSPMKGHSHVYWYRQLPEEGLKFMVYLQKENIIDESGMPKERFSAEFPKEGPSILRIQQVVRGDSAAYFCASSPGTFQETQYFGPGTRLLVL.

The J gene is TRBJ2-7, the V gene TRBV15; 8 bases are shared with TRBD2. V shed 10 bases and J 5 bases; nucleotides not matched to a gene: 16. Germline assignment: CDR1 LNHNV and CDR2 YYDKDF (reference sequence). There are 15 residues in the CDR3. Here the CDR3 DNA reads TGTGCCAGCAGTTTAACTGGAGCGGGAGAGAACGAGCAGTACTTC. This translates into CASSLTGAGENEQYF.

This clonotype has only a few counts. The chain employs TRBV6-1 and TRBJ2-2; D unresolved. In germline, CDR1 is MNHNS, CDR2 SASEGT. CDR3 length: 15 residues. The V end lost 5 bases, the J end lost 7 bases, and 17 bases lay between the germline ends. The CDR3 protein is CASSTDRAPHGELFF. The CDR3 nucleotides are TGTGCCAGCAGTACAGATAGAGCCCCTCACGGGGAGCTGTTTTTT.

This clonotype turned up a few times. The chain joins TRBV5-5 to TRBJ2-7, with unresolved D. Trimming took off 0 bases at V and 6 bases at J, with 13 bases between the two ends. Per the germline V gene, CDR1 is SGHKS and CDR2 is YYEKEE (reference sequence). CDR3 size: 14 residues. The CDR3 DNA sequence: TGTGCCAGCAGCTTGGTTTCGAGTTTAGGCGAGCAGTACTTC. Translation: CASSLVSSLGEQYF.

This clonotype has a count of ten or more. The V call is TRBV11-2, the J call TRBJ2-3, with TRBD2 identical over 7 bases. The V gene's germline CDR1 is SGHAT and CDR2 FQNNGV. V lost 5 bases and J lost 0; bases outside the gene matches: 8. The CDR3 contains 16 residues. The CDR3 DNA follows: TGTGCCAGCAGCCGTAAGCGGGACGAAAGCACAGATACGCAGTATTTT. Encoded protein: CASSRKRDESTDTQYF.

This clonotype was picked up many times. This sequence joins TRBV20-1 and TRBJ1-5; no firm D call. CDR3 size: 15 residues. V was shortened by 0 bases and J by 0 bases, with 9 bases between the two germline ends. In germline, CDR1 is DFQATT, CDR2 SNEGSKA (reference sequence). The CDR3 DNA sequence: TGCAGTGCTAGAGATTTAGACTATAGCAATCAGCCCCAGCATTTT. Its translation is CSARDLDYSNQPQHF.

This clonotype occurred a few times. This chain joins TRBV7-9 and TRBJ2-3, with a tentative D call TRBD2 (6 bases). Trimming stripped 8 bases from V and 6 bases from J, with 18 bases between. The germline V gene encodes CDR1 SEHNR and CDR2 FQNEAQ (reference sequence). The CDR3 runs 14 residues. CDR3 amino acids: CASLGTGLRDTQYF. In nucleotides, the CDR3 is TGTGCCAGCTTAGGGACTGGCCTTAGGGATACGCAGTATTTT. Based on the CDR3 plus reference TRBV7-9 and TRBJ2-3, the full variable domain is DTGVSQNPRHKITKRGQNVTFRCDPISEHNRLYWYRQTLGQGPEFLTYFQNEAQLEKSRLLSDRFSAERPKGSFSTLEIQRTEQGDSAMYLCASLGTGLRDTQYFGPGTRLTVL.

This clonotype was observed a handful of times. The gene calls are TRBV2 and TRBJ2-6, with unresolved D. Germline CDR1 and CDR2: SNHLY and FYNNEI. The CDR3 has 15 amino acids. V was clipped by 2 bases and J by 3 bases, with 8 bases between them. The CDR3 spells CASSELDIGANVLTF. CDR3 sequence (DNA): TGTGCCAGCAGTGAATTGGATATTGGGGCCAACGTCCTGACTTTC.

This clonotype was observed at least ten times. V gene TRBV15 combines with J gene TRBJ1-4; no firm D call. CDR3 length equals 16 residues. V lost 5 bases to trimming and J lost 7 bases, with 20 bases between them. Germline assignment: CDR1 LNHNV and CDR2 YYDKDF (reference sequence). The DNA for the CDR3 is TGTGCCACCAGCGGGCTACGACCCGGAGTTGCTGAAAAACTGTTTTTT. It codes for CATSGLRPGVAEKLFF. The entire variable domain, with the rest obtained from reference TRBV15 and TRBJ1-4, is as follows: DAMVIQNPRYQVTQFGKPVTLSCSQTLNHNVMYWYQQKSSQAPKLLFHYYDKDFNNEADTPDNFQSRRPNTSFCFLDIRSPGLGDTAMYLCATSGLRPGVAEKLFFGSGTQLSVL.

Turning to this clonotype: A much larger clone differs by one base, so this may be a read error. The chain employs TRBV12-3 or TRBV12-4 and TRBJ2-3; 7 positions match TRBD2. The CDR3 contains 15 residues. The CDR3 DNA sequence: TGTGCCAGCAGCTTGGGGAGGGGCAACACAGATGCGCAGTATTTT. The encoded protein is CASSLGRGNTDAQYF.

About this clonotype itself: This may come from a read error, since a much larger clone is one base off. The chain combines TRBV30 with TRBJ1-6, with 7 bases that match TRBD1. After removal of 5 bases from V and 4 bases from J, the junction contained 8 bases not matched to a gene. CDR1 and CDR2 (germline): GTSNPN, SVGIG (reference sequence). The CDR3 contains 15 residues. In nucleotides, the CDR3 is TGTGCCTGGGGTAAACCGGGACAGTATAATTCACCCCTCCACTTT. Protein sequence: CAWGKPGQYNSPLHF.

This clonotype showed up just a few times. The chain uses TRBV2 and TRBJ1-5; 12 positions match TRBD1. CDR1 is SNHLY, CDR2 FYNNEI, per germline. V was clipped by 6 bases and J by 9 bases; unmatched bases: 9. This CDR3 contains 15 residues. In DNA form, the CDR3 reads TGTGCCAGCAGAGGGGGACAGGGGGCTAGATGGCCCCAGCATTTT. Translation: CASRGGQGARWPQHF.